These 17 T cell receptor beta chains originate from one sample sequenced in a study of cytotoxic CD8 clonotypes in ibrutinib-treated CLL. Repertoires were generated with immunoSEQ multiplex PCR, while TCRdb's copy carries only in-frame clones and drops some. The data contain about 130,000 clones, 79% of them seen just once; the ten biggest clones take up around 13%. The sample in question was PBMCs, obtained after 12 months of ibrutinib treatment. The receptor set was obtained from a human donor with chronic lymphocytic leukemia.

The J gene is TRBJ2-7, the V gene TRBV29-1; D ambiguous. V lost 4 bases, J lost 0 bases, and 13 bases lay in between. There are 14 residues in the CDR3. CDR1 is SQVTM, CDR2 ANQGSEA, per germline. CDR3 in DNA: TGCAGCGTTGCAGGTGGTGCTGTCTCCTACGAGCAGTACTTC. Encoded protein: CSVAGGAVSYEQYF.

The chain is built from TRBV9 and TRBJ2-5, with 7 nucleotides matching TRBD1. The trim removed 4 bases at V and 5 bases at J, leaving 11 bases unmatched. The germline CDR1 and CDR2 sequences are SGDLS and YYNGEE. There are 15 residues in the CDR3. The CDR3 nucleotides read TGTGCCAGCAGCTACCGGGACAGATTGTTTGAGACCCAGTACTTC. The encoded protein is CASSYRDRLFETQYF.

This clone was seen only a few times. The chain recombines TRBV6-6 with TRBJ2-3, with 10 bases fitting TRBD2. V shed 5 bases, J shed 0 bases, and the junction held 5 bases outside the gene matches. This CDR3 is built from 16 residues. Germline V lookup: CDR1 MNHNY, CDR2 SVGAGI (reference sequence). The CDR3 DNA reads as TGTGCCAGCAGTCCAGGACTAGCGGATAGCACAGATACGCAGTATTTT. Amino acids: CASSPGLADSTDTQYF.

This chain links TRBV10-2 with TRBJ2-3, with TRBD2 matching 14 bases. The CDR3 has 22 residues. V was clipped by 0 bases and J by 2 bases; unmatched bases: 16. The germline gives CDR1 WSHSY, CDR2 SAAADI. CDR3: CASSESMGLAGEAIDHTDTQYF. The DNA for the CDR3 is TGCGCCAGCAGTGAGTCGATGGGACTAGCGGGAGAGGCTATTGACCACACAGATACGCAGTATTTT.

The chain links TRBV28 to TRBJ1-1; maybe TRBD1 (5 bases). The CDR3 spans 13 residues. Germline V CDR1 and CDR2: MDHEN, SYDVKM. Trimming removed 6 bases from V and 0 bases from J, with 8 bases in between. DNA of the CDR3: TGTGCCAGCAGGGGACCGCTGAACACTGAAGCTTTCTTT. It specifies CASRGPLNTEAFF.

The chain carries TRBV7-2 and TRBJ1-2, with a weak D call TRBD1 (5 bases). The CDR3 sequence is 11 residues long. Trimming pared 5 bases from V and 8 bases from J, leaving 9 bases between. The germline gives CDR1 SGHTA, CDR2 FQGNSA. This chain's CDR3 is CASSPGLGYTF. The CDR3 DNA sequence: TGTGCCAGCAGCCCAGGGTTGGGCTACACCTTC.

J is TRBJ1-1 and V is TRBV20-1, with D possibly being TRBD1 (5 bases). This CDR3 spans 9 amino acids. Trimming took 5 bases from V and 10 from J, leaving 8 bases between them. Germline lookup yields CDR1 DFQATT and CDR2 SNEGSKA (reference sequence). The CDR3 spells CSASGRAFF. In nucleotides, the CDR3 is TGCAGTGCTTCGGGACGAGCTTTCTTT.

The V and J genes are TRBV30 and TRBJ2-3; D may be TRBD1 (5 bases). CDR3 length: 12 residues. V was trimmed by 4 bases and J by 0 bases, leaving 5 bases between them. CDR1 and CDR2 (germline): GTSNPN, SVGIG (reference sequence). In DNA, the CDR3 is TGTGCCTGGACAGGGAGCACAGATACGCAGTATTTT. It specifies CAWTGSTDTQYF.

The chain has TRBV4-3 and TRBJ2-7, with TRBD1 identical over 10 bases. With V trimmed by 4 bases and J by 0 bases, 6 bases remained unmatched. The CDR3 is 16 residues long. CDR1 and CDR2 from the germline V gene are LGHNA and YSLEER. This chain's CDR3 is CASSRRQGAVSYEQYF. CDR3 nucleotides: TGCGCCAGCAGCCGGAGACAGGGGGCTGTCTCCTACGAGCAGTACTTC.

DNA of the CDR3: TGCGCCAGCGGGACAGGGGGCACCGGGGAGCTGTTTTTT. This encodes CASGTGGTGELFF. The chain couples TRBV10-1 to TRBJ2-2; 11 nucleotides agree with TRBD1. The V segment lost 8 bases and the J segment 4 bases; nucleotides outside the gene matches: 0. CDR1 WNHNN and CDR2 SYGVQD come from the germline V gene (reference sequence). This CDR3 has 13 residues.

The chain has TRBV6-6 and TRBJ2-3, with a tentative D call TRBD2 (6 bases). V shed 8 bases and J shed 5 bases, with 17 bases lying between them. The CDR3 totals 14 residues. From germline, CDR1 is MNHNY and CDR2 SVGAGI (reference sequence). The CDR3 bases are TGTGCCAGCGGAGGGAGCCAAGCGGTAGATACGCAGTATTTT. This codes for CASGGSQAVDTQYF.

The chain links TRBV27 to TRBJ2-3, with a possible D match to TRBD2 (7 bases). V was shortened by 2 bases and J by 4 bases, with 13 bases between the two germline ends. The CDR3 extends over 15 amino acids. Germline CDR1 reads MNHEY; CDR2 reads SMNVEV (reference sequence). CDR3 residues: CASSLQGRDADTQYF. CDR3 nucleotide sequence: TGTGCCAGCAGTTTACAGGGGAGGGATGCAGATACGCAGTATTTT.

This clone was counted a few times. The chain recombines TRBV2 with TRBJ1-2; D ambiguous. This CDR3 is built from 14 residues. Germline V gene sequence: CDR1 SNHLY, CDR2 FYNNEI. Trimming pared 8 bases from V and 4 bases from J, leaving 17 bases between. The CDR3 nucleotides are TGTGCCAGCCCAGTACCGTCCGCATTCTATGGCTACACCTTC. Residues: CASPVPSAFYGYTF. Based on the CDR3 plus reference TRBV2 and TRBJ1-2, the full variable domain is EPEVTQTPSHQVTQMGQEVILRCVPISNHLYFYWYRQILGQKVEFLVSFYNNEISEKSEIFDDQFSVERPDGSNFTLKIRSTKLEDSAMYFCASPVPSAFYGYTFGSGTRLTVV.

The V and J genes are TRBV7-8 and TRBJ2-7; no definite D call. Germline V gene data show CDR1 as SGHVS and CDR2 as FQNEAQ. The CDR3 covers 13 residues. Trimming took off 5 bases at V and 3 bases at J, with 11 bases between the two ends. The CDR3 nucleotides are TGTGCCAGCAGCCCCCGTGCGCTCTACGAGCAGTACTTC. Its protein product is CASSPRALYEQYF.

The chain recombines TRBV15 with TRBJ2-3; unclear D gene. The CDR3 is 12 amino acids. V was clipped by 1 base and J by 4 bases, with 3 bases between them. From germline, CDR1 is LNHNV and CDR2 YYDKDF (reference sequence). CDR3 amino acids: CATSRVADTQYF. The CDR3 DNA sequence: TGTGCCACCAGCAGAGTGGCAGATACGCAGTATTTT. Full variable domain (outside the CDR3, taken from reference TRBV15 and TRBJ2-3): DAMVIQNPRYQVTQFGKPVTLSCSQTLNHNVMYWYQQKSSQAPKLLFHYYDKDFNNEADTPDNFQSRRPNTSFCFLDIRSPGLGDTAMYLCATSRVADTQYFGPGTRLTVL.

A few counts support this clone. The V call is TRBV27, the J call TRBJ1-5; a weak D match, TRBD1 (5 bases). The V gene lost 5 bases and the J gene lost 0 bases, with 8 bases spanning the gap. The CDR3 is 14 amino acids. Looked up from germline, CDR1 is MNHEY and CDR2 is SMNVEV (reference sequence). CDR3 region: CASSATGSNQPQHF. CDR3 DNA: TGTGCCAGCAGTGCTACAGGTAGCAATCAGCCCCAGCATTTT.

The rearrangement uses TRBV10-3 and TRBJ1-1, with a tentative D call TRBD1 (6 bases). The CDR3 is 14 amino acids. The germline gives CDR1 ENHRY, CDR2 SYGVKD. V lost 7 bases and J 5 bases, leaving 17 bases between the germline ends. The CDR3 DNA is TGTGCCATCACCGGACAGTGGGGAAGGACTGAAGCTTTCTTT. Encoded protein: CAITGQWGRTEAFF.